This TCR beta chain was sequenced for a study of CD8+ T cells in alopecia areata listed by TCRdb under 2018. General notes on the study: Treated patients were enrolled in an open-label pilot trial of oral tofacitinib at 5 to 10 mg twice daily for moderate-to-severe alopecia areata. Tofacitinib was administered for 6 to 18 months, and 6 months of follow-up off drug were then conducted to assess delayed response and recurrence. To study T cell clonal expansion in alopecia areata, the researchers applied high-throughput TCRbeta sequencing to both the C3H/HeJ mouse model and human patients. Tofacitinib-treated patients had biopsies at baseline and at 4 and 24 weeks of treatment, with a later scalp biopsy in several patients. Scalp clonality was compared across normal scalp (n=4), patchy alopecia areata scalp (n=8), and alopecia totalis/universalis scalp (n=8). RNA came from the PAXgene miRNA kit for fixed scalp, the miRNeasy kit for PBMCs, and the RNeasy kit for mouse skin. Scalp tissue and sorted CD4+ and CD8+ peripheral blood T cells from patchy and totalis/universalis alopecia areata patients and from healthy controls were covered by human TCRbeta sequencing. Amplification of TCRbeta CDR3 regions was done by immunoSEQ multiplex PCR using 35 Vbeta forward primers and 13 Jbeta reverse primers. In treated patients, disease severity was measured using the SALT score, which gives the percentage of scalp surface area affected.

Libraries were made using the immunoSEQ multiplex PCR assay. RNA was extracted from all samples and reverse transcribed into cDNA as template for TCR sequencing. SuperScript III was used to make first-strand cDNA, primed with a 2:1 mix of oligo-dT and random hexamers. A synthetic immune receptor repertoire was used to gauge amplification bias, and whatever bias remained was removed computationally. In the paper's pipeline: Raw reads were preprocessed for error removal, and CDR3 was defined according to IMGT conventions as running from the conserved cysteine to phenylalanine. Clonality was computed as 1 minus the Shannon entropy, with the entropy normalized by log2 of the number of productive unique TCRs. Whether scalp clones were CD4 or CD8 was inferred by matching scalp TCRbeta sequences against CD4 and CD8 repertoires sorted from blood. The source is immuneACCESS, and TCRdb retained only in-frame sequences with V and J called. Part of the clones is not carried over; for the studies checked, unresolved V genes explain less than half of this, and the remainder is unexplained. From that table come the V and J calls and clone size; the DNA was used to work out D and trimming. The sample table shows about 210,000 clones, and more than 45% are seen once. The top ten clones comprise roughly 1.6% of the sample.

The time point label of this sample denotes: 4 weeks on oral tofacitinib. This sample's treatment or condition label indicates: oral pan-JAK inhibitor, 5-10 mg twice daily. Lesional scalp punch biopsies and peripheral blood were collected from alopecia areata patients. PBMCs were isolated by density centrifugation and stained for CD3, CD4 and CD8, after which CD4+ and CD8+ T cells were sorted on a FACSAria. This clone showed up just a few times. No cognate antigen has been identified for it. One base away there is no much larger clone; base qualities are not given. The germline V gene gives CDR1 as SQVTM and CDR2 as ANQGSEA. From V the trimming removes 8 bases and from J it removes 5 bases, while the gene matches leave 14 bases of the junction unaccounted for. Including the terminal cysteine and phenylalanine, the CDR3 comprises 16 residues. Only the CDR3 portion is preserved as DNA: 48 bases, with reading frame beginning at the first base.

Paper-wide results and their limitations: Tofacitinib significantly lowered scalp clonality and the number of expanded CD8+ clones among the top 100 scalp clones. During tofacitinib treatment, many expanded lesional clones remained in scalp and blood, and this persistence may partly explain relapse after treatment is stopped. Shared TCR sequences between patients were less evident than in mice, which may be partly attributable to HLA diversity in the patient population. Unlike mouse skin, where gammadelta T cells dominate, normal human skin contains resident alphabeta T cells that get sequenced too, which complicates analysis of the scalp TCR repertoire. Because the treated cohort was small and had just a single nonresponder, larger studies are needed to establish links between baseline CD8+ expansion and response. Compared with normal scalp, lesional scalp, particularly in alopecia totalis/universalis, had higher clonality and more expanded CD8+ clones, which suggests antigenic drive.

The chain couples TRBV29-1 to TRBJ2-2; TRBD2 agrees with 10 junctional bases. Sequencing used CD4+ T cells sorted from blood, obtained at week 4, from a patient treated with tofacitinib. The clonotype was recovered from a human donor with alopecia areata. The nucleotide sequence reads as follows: TGCAGCACAACGGACGAGGAGCGGGGGGGTACCGGGGAGCTGTTTTTT. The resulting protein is CSTTDEERGGTGELFF.